In its sample, the clone carrying this T cell receptor (beta chain) was seen many times. This same CDR3 is encoded by further DNA sequences in the sample. Via MiXCR, TCRdb re-called the PCR reads. Found here are 22,000 or so clones, around 23% of them singletons; the top ten hold about 70%. This entry belongs to a study of metastatic and nonmetastatic thyroid tumors. Germline V gene data show CDR1 as DFQATT and CDR2 as SNEGSKA (reference sequence). The CDR3 consists of 12 residues. The ends were cut back, 5 bases at V and 5 bases at J, with 10 bases in the middle. Thyroid surgery was performed in patients who had received no treatment beforehand.

The receptor comes from a male donor with papillary thyroid cancer or a benign thyroid nodule (not recorded which). Some clones in this sample may be carry-over from other donors' samples. This sequence joins TRBV20-1 and TRBJ1-5; TRBD1 is a possible D gene (5 bases). Sequencing used blood. This chain's CDR3 is CSAGGSHQPQHF. The DNA for the CDR3 is TGCAGTGCTGGGGGGTCCCATCAGCCCCAGCATTTT.